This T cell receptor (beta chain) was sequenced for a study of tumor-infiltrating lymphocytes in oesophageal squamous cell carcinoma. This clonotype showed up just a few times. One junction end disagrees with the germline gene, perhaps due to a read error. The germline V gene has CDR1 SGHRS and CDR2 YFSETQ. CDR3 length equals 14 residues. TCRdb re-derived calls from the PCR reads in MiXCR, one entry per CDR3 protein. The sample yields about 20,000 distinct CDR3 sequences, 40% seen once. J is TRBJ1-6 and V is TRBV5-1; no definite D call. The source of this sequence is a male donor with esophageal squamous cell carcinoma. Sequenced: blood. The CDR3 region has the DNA TGCGCCAGCGAGTCAGCGGGAGTTCCCTACGAGCAGTACTTT. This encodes CASESAGVPYEQYF.